This note documents a single TCR beta chain sequence. This record belongs to a study of blood T cell repertoires in COVID-19. Study background: Acute and convalescent COVID-19 specimens originated in the United States, Italy and Spain.

The CDR3 runs to 16 residues. Germline lookup yields CDR1 SGHNT and CDR2 YYREEE (reference sequence). J gave up 5 bases and V 4 bases, and 9 bases lay outside the gene matches. The table came from immunoSEQ multiplex PCR; TCRdb's copy has only in-frame clones and leaves some out. The sample lists 100,000 to 150,000 clones; approximately 90% were seen once. The receptor comes from a man aged 50 to 59 with active or convalescent COVID-19. The source material was peripheral blood. This chain links TRBV5-4 with TRBJ1-2; the match to TRBD1 covers 12 bases. CDR3 region: CASSLPGQGASYGYTF. In DNA, the CDR3 is TGTGCCAGCAGCCTACCGGGACAGGGGGCGAGTTATGGCTACACCTTC.